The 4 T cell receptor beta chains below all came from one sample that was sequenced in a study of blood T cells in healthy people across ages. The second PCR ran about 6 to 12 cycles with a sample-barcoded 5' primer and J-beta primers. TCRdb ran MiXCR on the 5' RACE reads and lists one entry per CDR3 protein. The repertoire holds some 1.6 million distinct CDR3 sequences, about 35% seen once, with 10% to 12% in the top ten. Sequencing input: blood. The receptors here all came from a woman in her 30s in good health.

CDR3: CASTSGRTETQYF. The CDR3 region has the DNA TGTGCCTCGACTAGCGGGAGGACCGAGACCCAGTACTTC. The V call is TRBV30, the J call TRBJ2-5, with 13 bases aligning to TRBD2. The CDR3 consists of 13 residues. In germline, CDR1 is GTSNPN, CDR2 SVGIG (reference sequence). The J segment lost 5 bases and the V segment lost 7 bases, leaving 4 bases of the junction unmatched. Looking up the rest from reference TRBV30 and TRBJ2-5 gives the full variable domain: SQTIHQWPATLVQPVGSPLSLECTVEGTSNPNLYWYRQAAGRGLQLLFYSVGIGQISSEVPQNLSASRPQDRQFILSSKKLLLSDSGFYLCASTSGRTETQYFGPGTRLLVL.

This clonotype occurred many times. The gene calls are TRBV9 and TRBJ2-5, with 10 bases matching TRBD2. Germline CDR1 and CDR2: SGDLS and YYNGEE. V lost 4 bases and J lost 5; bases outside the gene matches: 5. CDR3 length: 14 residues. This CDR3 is CASSSTSGVETQYF. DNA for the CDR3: TGTGCCAGCAGCTCCACTAGCGGGGTCGAGACCCAGTACTTC.

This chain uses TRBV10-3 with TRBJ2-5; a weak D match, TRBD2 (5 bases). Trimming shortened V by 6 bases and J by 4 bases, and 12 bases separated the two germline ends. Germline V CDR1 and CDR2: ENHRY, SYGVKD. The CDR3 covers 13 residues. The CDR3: CAISTGGGETQYF. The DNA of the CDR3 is TGTGCCATCAGCACTGGAGGAGGAGAGACCCAGTACTTC.

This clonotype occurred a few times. The CDR3 coding sequence is TGCAGTGCTACCGCTAGCGGGAGTAGCAACAATGAGCAGTTCTTC. It translates to CSATASGSSNNEQFF. The rearrangement uses TRBV20-1 and TRBJ2-1, with TRBD2 matching 10 bases. The CDR3 covers 15 residues. J lost 5 bases, V lost 4 bases, and 8 bases had no gene match. In germline, CDR1 is DFQATT, CDR2 SNEGSKA (reference sequence).